Listed below are T cell receptor beta chains from one sample, sequenced in a study of long-term antiretroviral therapy in people with HIV. Repertoires were generated with immunoSEQ multiplex PCR, while TCRdb's copy carries only in-frame clones and drops some. The data contain about 18,000 clones, roughly nine tenths of them seen just once; the ten biggest clones take up 9% to 9.5%. The starting material was unsorted PBMCs, obtained 4.2 years after starting antiretroviral therapy. The origin of the receptors is a man aged 45-65 years with HIV. The CDR3 runs from the conserved cysteine through the conserved F or W. A D gene is named only where the DNA matches it firmly. Some rows have no size entry. The others give once, few or many, or a class for an expanded clone.

d_gene	abundance	v_gene	j_gene	CDR3nt	CDR3aa
NA	NA	TRBV5-4	TRBJ1-2	TGTGCCAGCAGCTGGGCGACACGAAAGTTAGATGGCTACACCTTC	CASSWATRKLDGYTF
NA	NA	TRBV11-2	TRBJ1-1	TGTGCCAGCAGCGAAGAGAAGAACACTGAAGCTTTCTTT	CASSEEKNTEAFF
NA	NA	TRBV30	TRBJ1-1	TGTGCCTACAGAGGCATCGAGAACCCTGAAGCTTTCTTT	CAYRGIENPEAFF
NA	NA	TRBV5-1	TRBJ1-3	TGCGCCAGCAGCTTCGGCAGTACGGCTGGAAACACCATATATTTT	CASSFGSTAGNTIYF
NA	once	TRBV30	TRBJ2-3	TGTGCCTGGATCCAGAGAACAGATACGCAGTATTTT	CAWIQRTDTQYF
NA	once	TRBV2	TRBJ2-1	TGTGCCAGCAGTGTCCTTATCACAGGGTCGGGGCAGTTCTTC	CASSVLITGSGQFF
NA	once	TRBV4-3	TRBJ1-3	TGCGCCAGCAGCCAAGATCGGGGGGGTTTGGGAAACACCATATATTTT	CASSQDRGGLGNTIYF
NA	NA	TRBV30	TRBJ1-6	TGTGCCTGGAGTGGGTTCCGGGTGGCTAATTCACCCCTCCACTTT	CAWSGFRVANSPLHF
NA	NA	TRBV7-6	TRBJ2-1	TGTGCCAGCAGCTTGCGAGGCCTACCTAGCGAGCAGTTCTTC	CASSLRGLPSEQFF
NA	NA	TRBV9	TRBJ1-1	TGTGCCAGCAGCGTAGTGCCCTTGGGTGGGTCCACTGAAGCTTTCTTT	CASSVVPLGGSTEAFF
TRBD1	NA	TRBV9	TRBJ1-5	TGTGCCAGCAGCGTAGCAAAGGGGGACAGGGGTCAGCCCCAGCATTTT	CASSVAKGDRGQPQHF
TRBD1	NA	TRBV2	TRBJ1-5	TGTGCCAGCAGCCGACAGGGCCTTTTGAATCAGCCCCAGCATTTT	CASSRQGLLNQPQHF
NA	few	TRBV6-5	TRBJ1-6	TGTGCCAGCAGTCGAAAGGGCGGTAGCGATTCACCCCTCCACTTT	CASSRKGGSDSPLHF
TRBD2	NA	TRBV4-3	TRBJ2-1	TGCGCCAGCAGCCAAGATTCGGTGGGAGCGGGGGGCCAGTTCTTC	CASSQDSVGAGGQFF
TRBD1	NA	TRBV10-3	TRBJ2-4	TGTGCCATCAGTGAGGGGACAGCTTCCCTAAACATTCAGTACTTC	CAISEGTASLNIQYF
TRBD2	NA	TRBV18	TRBJ2-7	TGTGCCAGCTCTCCGGGGGGAAGGGAGCAGTACTTC	CASSPGGREQYF
TRBD1	NA	TRBV6-1	TRBJ1-1	TGTGCCACTGGGACAGGTCGGAACACTGAAGCTTTCTTT	CATGTGRNTEAFF
TRBD2	NA	TRBV5-1	TRBJ2-7	TGCGCCAGCAGCTTGTTCGGGGGGGAGTCCTACGAGCAGTACTTC	CASSLFGGESYEQYF
TRBD2	NA	TRBV6-5	TRBJ2-7	TGTGCCAGCAGTCATAGGACTAGCGGGGACTACGAGCAGTACTTC	CASSHRTSGDYEQYF
NA	few	TRBV7-9	TRBJ2-4	TGTGCCAGCAGCTTAGGCCCTCTAGGAAACATTCAGTACTTC	CASSLGPLGNIQYF
TRBD1	NA	TRBV6-5	TRBJ2-1	TGTGCCAGCAGTTACCCCGGGCGAGGGGGCAGGAATGAGCAGTTCTTC	CASSYPGRGGRNEQFF
NA	NA	TRBV18	TRBJ1-2	TGTGCCAGCTCACCACCGGAATTGGCCGGCCATGGCTACACCTTC	CASSPPELAGHGYTF
TRBD1	NA	TRBV29-1	TRBJ2-4	TGCAGCGTTGATCCCGGACAGGGGGGAGGCATTCAGTACTTC	CSVDPGQGGGIQYF
NA	NA	TRBV7-8	TRBJ2-1	TGTGCCAGCAGCTTAGCGGGGGTTGCTGAGCAGTTCTTC	CASSLAGVAEQFF
NA	NA	TRBV30	TRBJ1-2	TGTGCCTGGTCGGCGGGAGGGTCCTATGGCTACACCTTC	CAWSAGGSYGYTF
NA	NA	TRBV7-6	TRBJ1-1	TGTGCCAGCAGCTTACCTCAGGATGTGAACACTGAAGCTTTCTTT	CASSLPQDVNTEAFF
NA	once	TRBV10-3	TRBJ1-1	TGTGCCATCACCGAACAGCAGGGGAACACTGAAGCTTTCTTT	CAITEQQGNTEAFF
TRBD1	once	TRBV7-6	TRBJ2-3	TGTGCCAGCAGCGGGACAGGGAGCACAGATACGCAGTATTTT	CASSGTGSTDTQYF
TRBD1	NA	TRBV5-1	TRBJ2-5	TGCGCCAGCAGCTCCGATGGACAGGGCTCGGGGACCCAGTACTTC	CASSSDGQGSGTQYF
TRBD2	few	TRBV6-1	TRBJ2-5	TGTGCCAGCAGTGGTAGCGGGGAGGAGACCCAGTACTTC	CASSGSGEETQYF
NA	NA	TRBV30	TRBJ2-7	TGTGCCTGGAGTGTAAAGGGGTACTACGAGCAGTACTTC	CAWSVKGYYEQYF
NA	NA	TRBV28	TRBJ1-5	TGTGCCAGCAGTTTTGAGGATCAGCCCCAGCATTTT	CASSFEDQPQHF
NA	few	TRBV6-5	TRBJ1-6	TGTGCCACCATGTCAAGGGAGACGGGCAGTTCACCCCTCCACTTT	CATMSRETGSSPLHF
NA	NA	TRBV19	TRBJ1-6	TGTGCCAGTAGTATACAGGGGAGGGGGAATTCACCCCTCCACTTT	CASSIQGRGNSPLHF
TRBD1	NA	TRBV28	TRBJ2-7	TGTGCCAGCAGTTTAGAGGGGGCAAAGTACGAGCAGTACTTC	CASSLEGAKYEQYF
TRBD1	few	TRBV5-1	TRBJ2-1	TGCGCCAGCAGCTCCGGACAGGGGGATACGAATGAGCAGTTCTTC	CASSSGQGDTNEQFF
NA	NA	TRBV7-2	TRBJ2-7	TGTGCCAGCACCCCGTCCAGGGCCTCCTACGAGCAGTACTTC	CASTPSRASYEQYF
NA	NA	TRBV18	TRBJ2-2	TGTGCCAGCTCACCAGAGAAAGGCCCTGAACGGACCGGGGAGCTGTTTTTT	CASSPEKGPERTGELFF
NA	NA	TRBV5-1	TRBJ1-4	TGCGCCAGCAGCTTGAGGACGGAGGATCGGGAAAAACTGTTTTTT	CASSLRTEDREKLFF
NA	NA	TRBV7-2	TRBJ2-7	TGTGCCAGCAGCTCCGTAGCACACTCATCCTACGAGCAGTACTTC	CASSSVAHSSYEQYF
NA	NA	TRBV19	TRBJ1-1	TGTGCCAGTCTTGACGCCGGGGTGTTGAACACTGAAGCTTTCTTT	CASLDAGVLNTEAFF
NA	NA	TRBV7-3	TRBJ1-1	TGTGCCAGCAGCTTAGGTCGGACTCGGGCCACTGAAGCTTTCTTT	CASSLGRTRATEAFF
NA	NA	TRBV7-9	TRBJ2-7	TGTGCCAGCAGCAGTAGGGACGGCCACTCCTACGAGCAGTACTTC	CASSSRDGHSYEQYF
TRBD1	NA	TRBV6-4	TRBJ1-2	TGTGCCAGCAGCCTCCCGGGACAGACCCTCTATGGCTACACCTTC	CASSLPGQTLYGYTF
NA	once	TRBV9	TRBJ2-3	TGTGCCAGCAGCGTAGAGAGGGGTCGAGATACGCAGTATTTT	CASSVERGRDTQYF
NA	NA	TRBV5-6	TRBJ1-6	TGTGCCAGCAGCTTCGAGAATTCACCCCTCCACTTT	CASSFENSPLHF
NA	NA	TRBV4-3	TRBJ1-2	TGCGCCAGCAGCCAAGATCTAGGGCAGGGGAACTATGGCTACACCTTC	CASSQDLGQGNYGYTF
TRBD1	NA	TRBV5-1	TRBJ2-7	TGCGCCAGCAGCCCCGGAGGCTGGACAGGGGATAGTTACGAGCAGTACTTC	CASSPGGWTGDSYEQYF
TRBD1	NA	TRBV19	TRBJ2-5	TGTGCCAGGGGGAGGTGGACAGGGACACAAGAGACCCAGTACTTC	CARGRWTGTQETQYF
NA	NA	TRBV19	TRBJ1-6	TGTGCCAGTTCCTCGGGAGGCTATAATTCACCCCTCCACTTT	CASSSGGYNSPLHF